This T cell receptor (beta chain) was recorded in a study of cytotoxic CD8 clonotypes in ibrutinib-treated CLL. Overall study context: Once treatment had gone on for a median of approximately 11 months, range 6 to 36, response samples were drawn. Study findings and constraints: The clonality went up when patients responded to ibrutinib and dropped back toward baseline at progression. Baseline-level clonality went beyond age-matched healthy donors and moved in step with circulating CD8+ T-cell counts.

With sequencing, the targeted depth ranged from 1 in 200,000 to 1 in 1 million T cells. The data were produced by immunoSEQ multiplex PCR, yet TCRdb's version contains in-frame clones alone and is incomplete. The sample yields 30,000 to 40,000 clones, just over 70% seen once. This clone appeared a single time. Antigen specificity is unknown. Germline V gene sequence: CDR1 LNHDA, CDR2 SQIVND (reference sequence). The V end was cut by 3 bases, the J end by 0 bases, with 11 bases between. The CDR3 is 16 amino acids. The rearrangement uses TRBV19 and TRBJ1-4; D not resolved. Sample: PBMCs, taken at disease progression, from a patient treated with ibrutinib. This receptor was identified in a human donor with chronic lymphocytic leukemia. The CDR3 bases are TGTGCCAGTAGTATGGGCTTGAGTTCAACTAATGAAAAACTGTTTTTT. Translation gives CASSMGLSSTNEKLFF.